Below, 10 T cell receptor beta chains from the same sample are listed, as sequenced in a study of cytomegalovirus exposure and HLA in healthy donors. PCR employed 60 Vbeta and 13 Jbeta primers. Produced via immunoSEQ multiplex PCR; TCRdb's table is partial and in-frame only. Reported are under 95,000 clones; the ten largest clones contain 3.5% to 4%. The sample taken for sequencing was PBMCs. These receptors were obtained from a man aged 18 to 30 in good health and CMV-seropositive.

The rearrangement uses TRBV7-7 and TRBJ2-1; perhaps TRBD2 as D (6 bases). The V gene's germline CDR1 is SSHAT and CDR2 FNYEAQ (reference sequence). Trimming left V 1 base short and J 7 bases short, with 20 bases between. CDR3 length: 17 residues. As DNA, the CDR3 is TGTGCCAGCAGCTTAGAAGGGGCCAGCGGAGGGAGGAATGAGCAGTTCTTC. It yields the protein CASSLEGASGGRNEQFF.

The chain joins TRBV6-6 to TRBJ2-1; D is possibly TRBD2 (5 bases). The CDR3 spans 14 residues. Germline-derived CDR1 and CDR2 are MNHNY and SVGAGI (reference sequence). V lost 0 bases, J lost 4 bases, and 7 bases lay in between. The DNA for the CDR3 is TGTGCCAGCAGTTACTCGAGGGTTTACAATGAGCAGTTCTTC. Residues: CASSYSRVYNEQFF.

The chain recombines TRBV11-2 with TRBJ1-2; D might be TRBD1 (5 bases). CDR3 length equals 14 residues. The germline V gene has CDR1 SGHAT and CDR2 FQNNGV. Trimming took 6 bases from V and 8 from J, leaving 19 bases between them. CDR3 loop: CASSRQPGVEGYTF. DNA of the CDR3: TGTGCCAGCAGTCGACAGCCCGGCGTTGAAGGCTACACCTTC.

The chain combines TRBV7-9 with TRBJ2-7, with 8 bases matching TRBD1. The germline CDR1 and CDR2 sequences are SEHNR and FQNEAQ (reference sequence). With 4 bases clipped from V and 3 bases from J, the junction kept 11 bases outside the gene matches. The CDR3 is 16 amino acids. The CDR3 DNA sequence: TGTGCCAGCAGCTCTTACTCGGGACAGGACTTCTACGAGCAGTACTTC. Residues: CASSSYSGQDFYEQYF.

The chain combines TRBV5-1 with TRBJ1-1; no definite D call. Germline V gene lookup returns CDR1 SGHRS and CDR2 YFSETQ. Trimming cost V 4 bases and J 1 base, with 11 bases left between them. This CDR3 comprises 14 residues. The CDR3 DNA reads TGCGCCAGCAGCCAATACAGTCCGAACACTGAAGCTTTCTTT. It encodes CASSQYSPNTEAFF. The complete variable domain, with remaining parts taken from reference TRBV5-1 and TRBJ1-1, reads KAGVTQTPRYLIKTRGQQVTLSCSPISGHRSVSWYQQTPGQGLQFLFEYFSETQRNKGNFPGRFSGRQFSNSRSEMNVSTLELGDSALYLCASSQYSPNTEAFFGQGTRLTVV.

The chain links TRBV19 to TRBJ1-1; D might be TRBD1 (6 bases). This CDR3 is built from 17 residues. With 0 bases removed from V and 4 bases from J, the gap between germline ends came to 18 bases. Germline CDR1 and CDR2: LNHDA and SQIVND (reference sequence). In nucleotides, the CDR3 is TGTGCCAGTAGTATAGACGGGACATCGAACGCTGCCACTGAAGCTTTCTTT. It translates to CASSIDGTSNAATEAFF.

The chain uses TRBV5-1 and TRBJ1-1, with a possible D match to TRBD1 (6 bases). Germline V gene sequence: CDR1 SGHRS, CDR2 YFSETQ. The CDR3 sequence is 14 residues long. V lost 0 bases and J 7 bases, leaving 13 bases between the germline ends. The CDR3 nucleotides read TGCGCCAGCAGCTTGGGTGGGGGCGAAGGTGAAGCTTTCTTT. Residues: CASSLGGGEGEAFF.

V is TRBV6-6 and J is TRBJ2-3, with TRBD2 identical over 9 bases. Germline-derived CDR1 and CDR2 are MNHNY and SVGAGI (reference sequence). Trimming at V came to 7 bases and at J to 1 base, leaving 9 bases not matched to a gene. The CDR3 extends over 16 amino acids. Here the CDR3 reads CASISAVAGGTDTQYF. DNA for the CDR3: TGTGCCAGCATTTCTGCGGTAGCGGGGGGCACAGATACGCAGTATTTT.

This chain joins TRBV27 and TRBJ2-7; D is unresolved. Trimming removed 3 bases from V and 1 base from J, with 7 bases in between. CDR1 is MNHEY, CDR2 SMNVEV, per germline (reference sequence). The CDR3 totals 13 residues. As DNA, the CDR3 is TGTGCCAGCAGTTTTCAAAATTCCTACGAGCAGTACTTC. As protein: CASSFQNSYEQYF.

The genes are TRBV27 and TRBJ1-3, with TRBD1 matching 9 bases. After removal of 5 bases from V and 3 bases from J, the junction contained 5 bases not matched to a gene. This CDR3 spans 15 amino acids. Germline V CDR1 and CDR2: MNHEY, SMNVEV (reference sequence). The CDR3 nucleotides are TGTGCCAGCAGTCTCGGACAGGGGCATGGAAACACCATATATTTT. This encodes CASSLGQGHGNTIYF.